Below, 18 T cell receptor beta chains from the same sample are listed, as sequenced in a study of T cell responses to AZD1222 COVID-19 vaccine. Repertoires were generated with immunoSEQ multiplex PCR, while TCRdb's copy carries only in-frame clones and drops some. Counted here are about 180,000 clones, 85% to 90% occurring once; the ten biggest clones make up approximately 0.49%. This material consisted of peripheral blood, taken on day 0 of AZD1222 vaccination. Receptors were obtained from an adult in good health.

The J gene is TRBJ2-1, the V gene TRBV11-2; D is ambiguous. CDR3 length: 11 residues. V was cut by 4 bases and J by 6 bases, with 4 bases left in between. In germline, CDR1 is SGHAT, CDR2 FQNNGV. In DNA, the CDR3 is TGTGCCAGCAGCTATGTCAATGAGCAGTTCTTC. Amino acid sequence: CASSYVNEQFF.

This clone was seen only once. The chain has TRBV11-2 and TRBJ1-1; TRBD1 matches at 8 bases. Per germline, CDR1 SGHAT and CDR2 FQNNGV. Trimming cost V 1 base and J 0 bases; bases outside gene matches: 7. The CDR3 spans 17 residues. In DNA, the CDR3 is TGTGCCAGCAGCTTAGTAACAGGGGGTACCTTGAACACTGAAGCTTTCTTT. This encodes CASSLVTGGTLNTEAFF. The variable domain in full, with the rest retrieved from reference TRBV11-2 and TRBJ1-1, is EAGVAQSPRYKIIEKRQSVAFWCNPISGHATLYWYQQILGQGPKLLIQFQNNGVVDDSQLPKDRFSAERLKGVDSTLKIQPAKLEDSAVYLCASSLVTGGTLNTEAFFGQGTRLTVV.

The chain uses TRBV27 and TRBJ1-5; D remains ambiguous. The CDR3 totals 15 residues. CDR1 MNHEY and CDR2 SMNVEV come from the germline V gene (reference sequence). V gave up 2 bases and J gave up 1 base, with 9 bases separating them. CDR3 residues: CASSLEGWSNQPQHF. The CDR3 nucleotides are TGTGCCAGCAGTTTAGAGGGTTGGAGCAATCAGCCCCAGCATTTT.

The chain carries TRBV12-2 and TRBJ1-2; the D call of TRBD1 is as the table states it, not checked on the DNA. TRBV12-2 is flagged as a pseudogene. This CDR3 is built from 12 residues. The DNA for the CDR3 is TGTGCAAGTCGCTTAGCCGCAGGGAACTACACCTTC. Translated: CASRLAAGNYTF.

The chain links TRBV18 to TRBJ1-1, with 8 bases that match TRBD1. This CDR3 region has 14 residues. Losses at the gene ends were 3 bases for V and 5 bases for J; bases not matched to a gene: 5. The germline V gene encodes CDR1 KGHSH and CDR2 LQKENI. CDR3 nucleotide sequence: TGTGCCAGCTCACCGACAGGGGCTAGGACTGAAGCTTTCTTT. Its protein product is CASSPTGARTEAFF.

The chain couples TRBV7-9 to TRBJ1-2, with 9 bases aligning to TRBD1. CDR3 length: 16 residues. Germline V gene data show CDR1 as SEHNR and CDR2 as FQNEAQ (reference sequence). Trimming cost V 5 bases and J 2 bases; bases outside gene matches: 9. The CDR3 loop is CASSPITGGANYGYTF. Here the CDR3 DNA reads TGTGCCAGCAGCCCAATAACAGGGGGCGCGAACTATGGCTACACCTTC.

This clone was counted once. The rearrangement links TRBV29-1 to TRBJ1-1, with no clear D. V was cut by 4 bases and J by 5 bases, with 14 bases left in between. This CDR3 spans 13 amino acids. In germline, CDR1 is SQVTM, CDR2 ANQGSEA. For the CDR3, the DNA is TGCAGCGTTGCAACTGGGGTCGGGACTGAAGCTTTCTTT. Protein product: CSVATGVGTEAFF.

Concerning this clone: Other nucleotide sequences from this sample produce the same CDR3. Here the CDR3 reads CSARDNYEQYF. The CDR3 DNA follows: TGCAGTGCTAGAGACAACTACGAGCAGTACTTC. The V call is TRBV20-1, the J call TRBJ2-7, with D unresolved. With 0 bases removed from V and 3 bases from J, the gap between germline ends came to 3 bases. Germline V gene data show CDR1 as DFQATT and CDR2 as SNEGSKA (reference sequence). The CDR3 has 11 residues.

On this clone: This sample includes further DNA sequences coding for the same CDR3. The chain has TRBV4-3 and TRBJ1-3, with unresolved D. The CDR3 runs 11 residues. The V end lost 1 base, the J end lost 7 bases, and 2 bases lay between the germline ends. Germline CDR1 and CDR2: LGHNA and YSLEER. The CDR3 coding sequence is TGCGCCAGCAGCCAAGGGAACACCATATATTTT. Translated, it gives CASSQGNTIYF.

The chain has TRBV25-1 and TRBJ1-1; 9 bases are a match to TRBD1. The ends lost 6 bases at V and 0 bases at J; junction bases unmatched: 2. The CDR3 is 14 amino acids. The V gene's germline CDR1 is MGHDK and CDR2 SYGVNS. The CDR3 is CASRRQGVNTEAFF. The CDR3 coding sequence is TGTGCCAGCAGGCGACAGGGGGTGAACACTGAAGCTTTCTTT. Full variable domain (remainder filled in from reference TRBV25-1 and TRBJ1-1): EADIYQTPRYLVIGTGKKITLECSQTMGHDKMYWYQQDPGMELHLIHYSYGVNSTEKGDLSSESTVSRIRTEHFPLTLESARPSHTSQYLCASRRQGVNTEAFFGQGTRLTVV.

The chain combines TRBV5-5 with TRBJ2-2; D is undetermined. CDR1 is SGHKS, CDR2 YYEKEE, per germline (reference sequence). The CDR3 is made up of 14 amino acids. The V end was cut by 4 bases, the J end by 6 bases, with 13 bases between. CDR3 in DNA: TGTGCCAGCAGCCCGGATATTTCGGCCGGGGAGCTGTTTTTT. This sequence encodes CASSPDISAGELFF.

This clone appeared a few times. This rearrangement joins TRBV9 to TRBJ2-1; D is undetermined. CDR1 is SGDLS and CDR2 is YYNGEE in the germline V gene. The CDR3 loop spans 14 amino acids. The ends were cut back, 2 bases at V and 9 bases at J, with 15 bases in the middle. The CDR3 sequence: CASSVLGVWGEQFF. DNA for the CDR3: TGTGCCAGCAGCGTTCTAGGAGTATGGGGTGAGCAGTTCTTC.

The chain joins TRBV7-2 to TRBJ1-6; D ambiguous. V lost 6 bases to trimming and J lost 1 base, with 13 bases between them. Per germline, CDR1 SGHTA and CDR2 FQGNSA. The length of the CDR3 is 16 residues. This chain's CDR3 is CASSYRSGSYNSPLHF. In nucleotides, the CDR3 is TGTGCCAGCAGTTACCGCTCGGGGTCCTATAATTCACCCCTCCACTTT.

The chain links TRBV30 to TRBJ2-1; D unclear. Germline lookup yields CDR1 GTSNPN and CDR2 SVGIG (reference sequence). CDR3 length: 10 amino acids. Deletions cut 2 bases from V and 12 bases from J, with 8 bases between. This CDR3 is CAWSRDRQFF. The CDR3 DNA is TGTGCCTGGAGTAGGGATCGGCAGTTCTTC.

This clone was picked up a small number of times. This same CDR3 is encoded by further DNA sequences in the sample. J is TRBJ2-7 and V is TRBV27; 10 positions match TRBD2. This CDR3 has 15 amino acids. Unmatched junction bases numbered 7, after V lost 6 bases and J lost 2 bases. Germline CDR1 and CDR2: MNHEY and SMNVEV (reference sequence). The CDR3 loop is CASSPGTSGTYEQYF. The CDR3 DNA reads as TGTGCCAGCAGCCCGGGCACTAGCGGGACCTACGAGCAGTACTTC.

The V gene is TRBV10-3, the J gene TRBJ2-1; 9 nucleotides match TRBD1. The CDR3 covers 13 residues. Per the germline V gene, CDR1 is ENHRY and CDR2 is SYGVKD. V trimming: 9 bases; J trimming: 8 bases; junction bases outside the gene matches: 8. The DNA for the CDR3 is TGTGCCATTCGGACAGGGGCGGGCGATGAGCAGTTCTTC. It is translated as CAIRTGAGDEQFF.

This clone turned up a few times. This chain uses TRBV20-1 with TRBJ2-1; D uncertain. Germline CDR1 is DFQATT and CDR2 is SNEGSKA (reference sequence). The CDR3 runs to 11 residues. V gave up 6 bases and J gave up 6 bases, with 9 bases separating them. CDR3 sequence (DNA): TGCAGTGCGCCTGATATCAATGAGCAGTTCTTC. This translates into CSAPDINEQFF.

This rearrangement joins TRBV29-1 to TRBJ1-1; D not certain. This CDR3 comprises 11 residues. The V end was cut by 7 bases, the J end by 6 bases, with 12 bases between. Germline CDR1 is SQVTM and CDR2 is ANQGSEA. The CDR3 bases are TGCAGCGGGTCTAACAACGCTGAAGCTTTCTTT. Amino acids: CSGSNNAEAFF.